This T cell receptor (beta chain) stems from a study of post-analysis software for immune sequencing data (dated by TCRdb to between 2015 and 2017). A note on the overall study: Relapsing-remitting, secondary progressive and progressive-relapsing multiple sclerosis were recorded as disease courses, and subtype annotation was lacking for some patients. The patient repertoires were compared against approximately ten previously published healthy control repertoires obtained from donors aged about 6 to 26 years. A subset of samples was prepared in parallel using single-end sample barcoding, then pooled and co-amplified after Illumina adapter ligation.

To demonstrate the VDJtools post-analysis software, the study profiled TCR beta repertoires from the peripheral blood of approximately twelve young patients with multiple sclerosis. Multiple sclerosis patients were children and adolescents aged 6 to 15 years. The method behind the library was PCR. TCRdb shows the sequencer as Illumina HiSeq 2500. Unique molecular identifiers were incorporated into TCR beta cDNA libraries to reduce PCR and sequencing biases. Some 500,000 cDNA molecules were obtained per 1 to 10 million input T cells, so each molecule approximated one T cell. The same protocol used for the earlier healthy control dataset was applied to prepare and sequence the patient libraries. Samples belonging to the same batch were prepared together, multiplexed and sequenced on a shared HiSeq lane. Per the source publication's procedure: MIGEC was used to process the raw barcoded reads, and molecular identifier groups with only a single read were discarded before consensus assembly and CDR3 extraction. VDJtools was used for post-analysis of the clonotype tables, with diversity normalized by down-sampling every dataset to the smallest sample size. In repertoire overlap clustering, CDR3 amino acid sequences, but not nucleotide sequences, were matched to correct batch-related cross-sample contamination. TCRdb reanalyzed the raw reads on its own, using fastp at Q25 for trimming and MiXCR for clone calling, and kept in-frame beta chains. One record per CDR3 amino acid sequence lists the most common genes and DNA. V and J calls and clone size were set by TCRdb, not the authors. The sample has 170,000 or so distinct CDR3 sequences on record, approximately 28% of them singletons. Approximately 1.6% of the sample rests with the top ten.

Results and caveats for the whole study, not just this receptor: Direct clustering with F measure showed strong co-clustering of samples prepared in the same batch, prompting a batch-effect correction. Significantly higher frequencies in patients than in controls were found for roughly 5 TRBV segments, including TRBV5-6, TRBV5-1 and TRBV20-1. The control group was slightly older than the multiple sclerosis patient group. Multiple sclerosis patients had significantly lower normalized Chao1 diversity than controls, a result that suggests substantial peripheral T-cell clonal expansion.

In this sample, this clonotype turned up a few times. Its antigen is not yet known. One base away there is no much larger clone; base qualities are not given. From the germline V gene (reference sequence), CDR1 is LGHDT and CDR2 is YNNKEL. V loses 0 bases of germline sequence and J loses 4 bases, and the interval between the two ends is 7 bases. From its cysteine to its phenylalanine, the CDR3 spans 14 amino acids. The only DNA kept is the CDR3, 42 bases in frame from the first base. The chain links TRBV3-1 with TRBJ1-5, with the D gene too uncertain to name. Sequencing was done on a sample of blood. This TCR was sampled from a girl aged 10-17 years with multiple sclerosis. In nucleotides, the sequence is TGTGCCAGCAGCCAAGATACGAGGAATCAGCCCCAGCATTTT. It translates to CASSQDTRNQPQHF.